The source of this T cell receptor beta chain is a study of cytomegalovirus exposure and HLA in healthy donors. Looking at the study overall: Among several hundred genotyped donors, about 85% fell in the Caucasian-associated ancestry cluster. Study results and limitations: Trimming of TCR beta V- and J-genes showed a link, identified in a later analysis, to a missense DCLRE1C variant. Among the most significant clusters, several appeared linked to common viral pathogens in a later analysis. Within an earlier analysis, most TCR beta V segments proved productive either about 90% or about 30% of the time.

On this clone itself: The antigen remains unidentified.

Germline loops: CDR1 GTSNPN, CDR2 SVGIG (reference sequence). This CDR3 has 14 residues. V dropped 2 bases and J dropped 2; count of bases not matched to a gene: 4. PCR primers comprised 60 Vbeta and 13 Jbeta primers. The data were produced by immunoSEQ multiplex PCR, yet TCRdb's version contains in-frame clones alone and is incomplete. The repertoire holds some 87,000 clones, with more than 65% as singletons. The sample was PBMCs. The chain recombines TRBV30 with TRBJ2-3; 7 bases are a match to TRBD1. The sequence derives from a man aged 25 to 40 in good health and CMV-seronegative. In DNA form, the CDR3 reads TGTGCCTGGAGTACAGGGGTCACCACAGATACGCAGTATTTT. Its translation is CAWSTGVTTDTQYF.